A single sample is the source of the 16 T cell receptor beta chains below, sequenced in a study of beta chain features in type 1 diabetes. The whole isolated RNA underwent reverse transcription, so sequencing captured expressed TCRB transcripts. The assay was immunoSEQ multiplex PCR, and TCRdb's table has in-frame clones only and misses some. Counted here are just over 450,000 clones, about 32% occurring once; the ten biggest clones make up roughly 0.06%. The source material was naive CD4+ T cells from blood. The receptors here all came from a man between 18 and 29 years old in good health.

The V and J genes are TRBV20-1 and TRBJ1-5; no reliable D call. Deletions cut 3 bases from V and 7 bases from J, with 7 bases between. The CDR3 length is 11 residues. Germline V gene lookup returns CDR1 DFQATT and CDR2 SNEGSKA (reference sequence). For the CDR3, the DNA is TGCAGTGCTAGCGTCGGGCAGCCCCAGCATTTT. Translation gives CSASVGQPQHF.

This clone appeared a few times. The V call is TRBV5-1, the J call TRBJ2-5; D not resolved. V lost 2 bases to trimming and J lost 4 bases, with 6 bases between them. The CDR3 covers 12 residues. From germline, CDR1 is SGHRS and CDR2 YFSETQ. The CDR3 DNA is TGCGCCAGCAGCTTCTTGGGAGAGACCCAGTACTTC. Translation gives CASSFLGETQYF.

The rearrangement joins TRBV2 to TRBJ2-3, with a possible D match to TRBD2 (6 bases). Trimming removed 4 bases from V and 1 base from J, with 12 bases in between. CDR1 is SNHLY and CDR2 is FYNNEI in the germline V gene. The CDR3 extends over 15 amino acids. The CDR3 loop is CASSGAGFGTDTQYF. In DNA, the CDR3 is TGTGCCAGCAGTGGTGCGGGATTCGGCACAGATACGCAGTATTTT.

The rearrangement joins TRBV5-1 to TRBJ1-1; a weak D match, TRBD1 (6 bases). Germline V gene data show CDR1 as SGHRS and CDR2 as YFSETQ. The CDR3 extends over 15 amino acids. Trimming cost V 3 bases and J 4 bases, with 16 bases left between them. The CDR3 region is CASSSEPRGLTEAFF. The CDR3 DNA reads TGCGCCAGCAGCTCCGAACCCCGGGGGCTCACTGAAGCTTTCTTT.

Comment on this clone: This sample includes further DNA sequences coding for the same CDR3. The CDR3 DNA follows: TGTGCCAGCAGCTTAGTGGCCGGGCCGGAGACCCAGTACTTC. As protein: CASSLVAGPETQYF. This chain uses TRBV7-2 with TRBJ2-5; D unresolved. CDR3 size: 14 residues. The V end was cut by 1 base, the J end by 5 bases, with 11 bases between. Germline V gene sequence: CDR1 SGHTA, CDR2 FQGNSA.

There are a few counts of this clone. This chain links TRBV7-2 with TRBJ2-2; TRBD2 matches 7 bases. V trimming: 4 bases; J trimming: 5 bases; junction bases outside the gene matches: 10. The CDR3 runs to 16 residues. CDR1 and CDR2 from the germline V gene are SGHTA and FQGNSA. For the CDR3, the DNA is TGTGCCAGCAGCTCCGATGTAGCGGGCGCAACCGGGGAGCTGTTTTTT. It specifies CASSSDVAGATGELFF. The full variable domain, its missing parts supplied by reference TRBV7-2 and TRBJ2-2, is GAGVSQSPSNKVTEKGKDVELRCDPISGHTALYWYRQSLGQGLEFLIYFQGNSAPDKSGLPSDRFSAERTGGSVSTLTIQRTQQEDSAVYLCASSSDVAGATGELFFGEGSRLTVL.

V and J are TRBV6-5 and TRBJ1-1; TRBD1 is a possible D gene (5 bases). The CDR3 covers 13 residues. Looked up from germline, CDR1 is MNHEY and CDR2 is SVGAGI. V lost 4 bases and J lost 0, with 6 bases in between. The CDR3 loop is CASSWTLNTEAFF. CDR3 DNA sequence: TGTGCCAGCAGTTGGACATTGAACACTGAAGCTTTCTTT.

V and J are TRBV29-1 and TRBJ2-7; D ambiguous. V dropped 6 bases and J dropped 4 bases, with 7 bases sitting between them. CDR3 length: 10 amino acids. Germline V gene data show CDR1 as SQVTM and CDR2 as ANQGSEA. DNA of the CDR3: TGCAGCGTACTCCTTTACGAGCAGTACTTC. Amino acid sequence: CSVLLYEQYF.

This clone has just a few counts. This rearrangement joins TRBV29-1 to TRBJ2-1, with D maybe TRBD1 (6 bases). From germline, CDR1 is SQVTM and CDR2 ANQGSEA. Trimming cost V 2 bases and J 10 bases, with 12 bases left between them. The CDR3 runs 12 residues. The CDR3 DNA reads TGCAGCGTTGAACACAGGGTGGGGGAGCAGTTCTTC. It yields the protein CSVEHRVGEQFF.

V usage is TRBV15 and J usage is TRBJ1-1, with D uncertain. V was trimmed by 0 bases and J by 0 bases, leaving 5 bases between them. CDR1 is LNHNV, CDR2 YYDKDF, per germline (reference sequence). This CDR3 comprises 14 residues. In DNA, the CDR3 is TGTGCCACCAGCAGAGAGCGGGTGAACACTGAAGCTTTCTTT. It translates to CATSRERVNTEAFF.

This clone has more than one count but fewer than ten. V gene TRBV9 combines with J gene TRBJ2-2; D gene unclear. This CDR3 is 16 amino acids long. Trimming removed 0 bases from V and 0 bases from J, with 9 bases in between. Germline V lookup: CDR1 SGDLS, CDR2 YYNGEE. CDR3 protein: CASSVGASANTGELFF. The CDR3 DNA follows: TGTGCCAGCAGCGTAGGCGCCAGTGCGAACACCGGGGAGCTGTTTTTT. Drawing the rest from reference TRBV9 and TRBJ2-2, the complete variable domain is DSGVTQTPKHLITATGQRVTLRCSPRSGDLSVYWYQQSLDQGLQFLIQYYNGEERAKGNILERFSAQQFPDLHSELNLSSLELGDSALYFCASSVGASANTGELFFGEGSRLTVL.

The chain uses TRBV20-1 and TRBJ1-1; D is unclear. With 5 bases removed from V and 6 bases from J, the gap between germline ends came to 7 bases. This CDR3 spans 10 amino acids. Looked up from germline, CDR1 is DFQATT and CDR2 is SNEGSKA (reference sequence). This chain's CDR3 is CSADGAEAFF. The CDR3 DNA follows: TGCAGTGCTGATGGGGCTGAAGCTTTCTTT.

This clone was counted only a few times. This same CDR3 is encoded by further DNA sequences in the sample. V is TRBV7-9 and J is TRBJ2-1; 7 bases map to TRBD1. Trimming took 1 base from V and 6 from J; bases not matched to a gene: 6. The CDR3 runs to 15 residues. The germline V gene has CDR1 SEHNR and CDR2 FQNEAQ (reference sequence). CDR3 loop: CASSLVLPGGNEQFF. CDR3 nucleotides: TGTGCCAGCAGCTTAGTTCTGCCAGGGGGCAATGAGCAGTTCTTC.

The chain couples TRBV10-3 to TRBJ2-7; 9 bases line up with TRBD1. CDR1 and CDR2 (germline): ENHRY, SYGVKD. J was trimmed by 5 bases and V by 0 bases; bases with no gene match: 2. The CDR3 runs 14 residues. The CDR3 protein is CAISESGTGNEQYF. Written as DNA, the CDR3 is TGTGCCATCAGTGAGTCCGGGACAGGGAACGAGCAGTACTTC.

The chain combines TRBV9 with TRBJ2-1; D may be TRBD2 (5 bases). The CDR3 loop spans 15 amino acids. V lost 0 bases and J 3 bases, leaving 10 bases between the germline ends. Germline V gives CDR1 SGDLS, CDR2 YYNGEE. CDR3 sequence (DNA): TGTGCCAGCAGCGTAGACACCGGAGGCTACAATGAGCAGTTCTTC. This translates into CASSVDTGGYNEQFF.

This clone was counted only a few times. Here the CDR3 reads CASRRQGSSYNEQFF. Written as DNA, the CDR3 is TGTGCCAGCAGGCGACAGGGGTCATCCTACAATGAGCAGTTCTTC. The chain has TRBV6-6 and TRBJ2-1, with 8 bases matching TRBD1. There are 15 residues in the CDR3. Germline V gives CDR1 MNHNY, CDR2 SVGAGI (reference sequence). V dropped 6 bases and J dropped 1; count of bases not matched to a gene: 5.